The T cell receptor beta chain under discussion was sequenced for a study of T cell repertoires in cytomegalovirus infection. CDR1 SEHNR and CDR2 FQNEAQ come from the germline V gene (reference sequence). J was trimmed by 5 bases and V by 5 bases; bases with no gene match: 10. The CDR3 sequence is 17 residues long. There are many counts of this clonotype. What it recognizes is unknown. TCRdb called the reads again in MiXCR, with one record for every CDR3 protein. The sample yields under 300,000 distinct CDR3 sequences, approximately 13% seen once. Findings of the study overall: Ex vivo, HLA-C-restricted CMV-specific TCR beta clonotypes prevailed over the rest of the response. Identification of carriers of CMV plus the relevant HLA was performed using cumulative public TCR beta family frequency.

The TCR sequence derives from a human donor in good health (CMV status not recorded). Some clones in this sample may be carry-over from other donors' samples. This chain connects TRBV7-9 to TRBJ2-5; TRBD2 matches at 14 bases. The sequenced material came from PBMCs. CDR3 DNA: TGTGCCAGCAGCCACGGACTAGCGGGGGGCCATTTGGAGACCCAGTACTTC. This codes for CASSHGLAGGHLETQYF.